This T cell receptor (beta chain) was identified in a study of cytomegalovirus exposure and HLA in healthy donors. Study findings and constraints: Clusters of TCRs from the first cohort tended to co-occur in the approximately 120 validation repertoires (as a later analysis found). The study listed roughly 150 cytomegalovirus-associated TCR beta chains. Most TCR sequences proved rare, with some public TCRs found in many donors.

The data were produced by immunoSEQ multiplex PCR, yet TCRdb's version contains in-frame clones alone and is incomplete. The sample yields fewer than 250,000 clones, 80% to 90% seen once. This clone occurred once. Antigen: not known. These donors were members of the roughly 120-subject validation cohort, a group separate from the roughly 670-subject first cohort. This CDR3 region has 16 residues. V was shortened by 0 bases and J by 3 bases, with 12 bases between the two germline ends. The V gene's germline CDR1 is MGHRA and CDR2 YSYEKL. Sequenced sample: PBMCs. The source is a man between 18 and 35 years old in good health and CMV-seronegative. The chain joins TRBV4-1 to TRBJ1-5; TRBD1 is a possible D gene (5 bases). The CDR3 coding sequence is TGCGCCAGCAGCCAAGAGGGTAGGGGCCCCAATCAGCCCCAGCATTTT. It yields the protein CASSQEGRGPNQPQHF.